The 10 T cell receptor beta chains below come from one sample, sequenced in a study of cytomegalovirus exposure and HLA in healthy donors. 13 Jbeta primers and 60 Vbeta primers were used for the PCR. Only in-frame clones appear in the TCRdb table, and some are missing; sequencing was by immunoSEQ multiplex PCR. Counted here are some 140,000 clones, around 72% occurring once; the ten biggest clones make up 1% to 1.5%. The source material was PBMCs. The receptor source for this set is a woman in her forties in good health and CMV-seronegative.

This chain joins TRBV19 and TRBJ1-5; 7 nucleotides line up with TRBD1. J gave up 0 bases and V 6 bases, and 5 bases lay outside the gene matches. The germline V gene has CDR1 LNHDA and CDR2 SQIVND (reference sequence). CDR3 size: 15 residues. CDR3: CASRNRGDSNQPQHF. The CDR3 nucleotides read TGTGCCAGTAGAAACAGGGGCGATAGCAATCAGCCCCAGCATTTT.

The chain joins TRBV10-2 to TRBJ1-1; 9 bases fit TRBD1. CDR3 length equals 13 residues. V lost 7 bases, J lost 4 bases, and 4 bases stayed unmatched. Germline CDR1 WSHSY, CDR2 SAAADI. Here the CDR3 reads CASNDRGTTEAFF. The CDR3, as DNA: TGCGCCAGCAATGACAGGGGGACCACTGAAGCTTTCTTT.

This chain links TRBV4-3 with TRBJ1-1; 7 bases agree with TRBD1. This CDR3 is 20 amino acids long. Trimming removed 0 bases from V and 2 bases from J; junction bases left unmatched: 18. CDR1 and CDR2 (germline): LGHNA, YSLEER. The CDR3 spells CASSQDVLTTGILGNTEAFF. In nucleotides, the CDR3 is TGCGCCAGCAGCCAAGACGTCCTAACGACAGGGATACTAGGAAACACTGAAGCTTTCTTT.

The chain has TRBV5-8 and TRBJ2-2; TRBD2 aligns across 8 bases. This CDR3 contains 16 residues. J was trimmed by 7 bases and V by 1 base; bases with no gene match: 9. CDR1 and CDR2 (germline): SGHTS, YDEGEE. The CDR3 spells CASSLRGSGAIGELFF. The CDR3 DNA follows: TGTGCCAGCAGCTTGAGGGGTAGCGGGGCGATCGGGGAGCTGTTTTTT.

CDR3 amino acids: CASSLVGRLAGFEQFF. DNA of the CDR3: TGTGCCAGCAGCTTGGTAGGGAGGCTAGCGGGGTTTGAGCAGTTCTTC. This rearrangement joins TRBV5-4 to TRBJ2-1, with 9 bases lining up with TRBD2. This CDR3 is built from 16 residues. The V and J ends lost 0 bases and 9 bases, in that order; junction bases with no gene match: 10. Germline V lookup: CDR1 SGHNT, CDR2 YYREEE (reference sequence).

This sequence joins TRBV7-9 and TRBJ1-1, with D unclear. Germline V lookup: CDR1 SEHNR, CDR2 FQNEAQ (reference sequence). The CDR3 runs to 13 residues. V was trimmed by 5 bases and J by 0 bases, leaving 7 bases between them. CDR3 sequence: CASSQDMNTEAFF. CDR3 nucleotides: TGTGCCAGCAGCCAAGACATGAACACTGAAGCTTTCTTT.

This chain uses TRBV7-2 with TRBJ1-2; no firm D call. Germline V gene sequence: CDR1 SGHTA, CDR2 FQGNSA. CDR3 length: 15 amino acids. Deletions cut 1 base from V and 8 bases from J, with 17 bases between. The CDR3 spells CASSLEWRPERGYTF. For the CDR3, the DNA is TGTGCCAGCAGCTTAGAATGGCGGCCGGAAAGAGGCTACACCTTC. The variable domain in full, with the rest retrieved from reference TRBV7-2 and TRBJ1-2, is GAGVSQSPSNKVTEKGKDVELRCDPISGHTALYWYRQSLGQGLEFLIYFQGNSAPDKSGLPSDRFSAERTGGSVSTLTIQRTQQEDSAVYLCASSLEWRPERGYTFGSGTRLTVV.

This clone appeared a few times. The chain joins TRBV6-5 to TRBJ1-6; 8 bases fit TRBD1. The CDR3 sequence is 13 residues long. The junction had 1 base not matched to a gene; V was cut back by 5 bases and J by 7 bases. Germline V gene lookup returns CDR1 MNHEY and CDR2 SVGAGI. The CDR3 DNA reads TGTGCCAGCAGTGGACAGGGAAATTCACCCCTCCACTTT. It translates to CASSGQGNSPLHF.

This clone was counted a few times. V usage is TRBV15 and J usage is TRBJ1-4; maybe TRBD1 (5 bases). Germline loops: CDR1 LNHNV, CDR2 YYDKDF (reference sequence). The CDR3 is 17 amino acids. V lost 1 base and J lost 7, with 19 bases in between. CDR3 region: CATSRAPSGTTGEKLFF. CDR3 DNA sequence: TGTGCCACCAGCAGAGCACCCTCAGGGACTACCGGTGAAAAACTGTTTTTT.

On this clone itself: Germline and junction disagree at one end, which may indicate a read error. The chain is built from TRBV6-6 and TRBJ2-2; 7 positions agree with TRBD2. The length of the CDR3 is 15 residues. Germline V gives CDR1 MNHNY, CDR2 SVGAGI (reference sequence). DNA for the CDR3: TGTGCCAGCAGTCACTCGGGGGGGAACACCGGGGAGCTGTTTTTT. Encoded protein: CASSHSGGNTGELFF.